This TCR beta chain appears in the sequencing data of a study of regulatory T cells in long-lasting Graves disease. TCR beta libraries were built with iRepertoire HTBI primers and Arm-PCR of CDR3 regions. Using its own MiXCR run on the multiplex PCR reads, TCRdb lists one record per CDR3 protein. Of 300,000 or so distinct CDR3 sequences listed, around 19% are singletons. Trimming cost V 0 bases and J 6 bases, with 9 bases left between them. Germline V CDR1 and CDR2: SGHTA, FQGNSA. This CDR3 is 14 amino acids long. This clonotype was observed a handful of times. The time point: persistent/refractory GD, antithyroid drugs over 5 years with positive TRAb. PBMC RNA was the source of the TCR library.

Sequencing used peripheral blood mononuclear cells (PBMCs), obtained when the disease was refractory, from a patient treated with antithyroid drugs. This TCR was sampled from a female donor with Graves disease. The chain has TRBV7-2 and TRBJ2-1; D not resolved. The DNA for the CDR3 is TGTGCCAGCAGCTTAGCGGCCAGGAGCAATGAGCAGTTCTTC. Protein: CASSLAARSNEQFF. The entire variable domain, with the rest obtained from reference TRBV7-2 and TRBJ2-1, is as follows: GAGVSQSPSNKVTEKGKDVELRCDPISGHTALYWYRQSLGQGLEFLIYFQGNSAPDKSGLPSDRFSAERTGGSVSTLTIQRTQQEDSAVYLCASSLAARSNEQFFGPGTRLTVL.